This T cell receptor beta chain was sequenced for a study of blood T cell repertoires in COVID-19. Study background: The United States, Italy and Spain were the sources of the acute and convalescent COVID-19 samples.

The CDR3 spans 13 residues. V shed 0 bases, J shed 4 bases, and the junction held 0 bases outside the gene matches. Germline V gives CDR1 GTSNPN, CDR2 SVGIG (reference sequence). In the original workflow: Nucleated cell counts were estimated from reference gene primer amplification. Generated by immunoSEQ multiplex PCR, the TCRdb table keeps only in-frame clones and is missing some. The D gene and trimming were derived from the DNA, and the V and J assignments and clone size from that table. Of 100,000 or so clones in the sample, more than 85% were seen once. The chain employs TRBV30 and TRBJ1-1, with TRBD1 identical over 9 bases. The TCR sequence derives from a man between 60 and 70 years old with acute or convalescent COVID-19. The specimen sequenced was peripheral blood. The CDR3: CAWSVQGATEAFF. The CDR3 DNA is TGTGCCTGGAGTGTACAGGGGGCCACTGAAGCTTTCTTT.